This T cell receptor beta chain came from a study of cytomegalovirus exposure and HLA in healthy donors. Study-level points and caveats: Earlier analysis looked at TCR beta V segments, and most were productive about 87% or about 30% of the time.

This CDR3 region has 15 residues. Trimming cost V 3 bases and J 4 bases; bases outside gene matches: 7. Germline-derived CDR1 and CDR2 are SGHNT and YYREEE (reference sequence). As concerns this clone: Its specificity is not known.

The study ran its PCR with 60 Vbeta and 13 Jbeta primers. The table came from immunoSEQ multiplex PCR; TCRdb's copy has only in-frame clones and leaves some out. The table has 100,000 to 150,000 clones, approximately 82% seen once; the top ten hold 2.7%. Likely unrecorded immune exposures existed in these nominally healthy donors. The chain joins TRBV5-4 to TRBJ1-2; 9 bases agree with TRBD1. This clonotype was obtained from a boy under 10 years old in good health and CMV-seronegative. Sequencing was done on a sample of PBMCs. Here the CDR3 reads CASSSNRGQIYGYTF. The CDR3 region has the DNA TGTGCCAGCAGCTCCAACAGGGGGCAGATCTATGGCTACACCTTC. Looking up the rest from reference TRBV5-4 and TRBJ1-2 gives the full variable domain: ETGVTQSPTHLIKTRGQQVTLRCSSQSGHNTVSWYQQALGQGPQFIFQYYREEENGRGNFPPRFSGLQFPNYSSELNVNALELDDSALYLCASSSNRGQIYGYTFGSGTRLTVV.